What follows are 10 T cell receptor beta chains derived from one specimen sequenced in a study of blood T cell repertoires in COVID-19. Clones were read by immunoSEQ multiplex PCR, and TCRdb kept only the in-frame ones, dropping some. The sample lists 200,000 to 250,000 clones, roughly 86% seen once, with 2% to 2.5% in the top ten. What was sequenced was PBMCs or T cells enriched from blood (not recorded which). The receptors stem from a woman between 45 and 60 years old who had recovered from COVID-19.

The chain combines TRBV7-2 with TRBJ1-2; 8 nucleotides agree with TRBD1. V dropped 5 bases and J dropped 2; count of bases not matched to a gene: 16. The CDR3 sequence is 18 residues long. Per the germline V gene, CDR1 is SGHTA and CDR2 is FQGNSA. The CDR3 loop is CASSREQGVIFLNYGYTF. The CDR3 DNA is TGTGCCAGCAGCAGAGAACAGGGGGTTATCTTCTTAAACTATGGCTACACCTTC.

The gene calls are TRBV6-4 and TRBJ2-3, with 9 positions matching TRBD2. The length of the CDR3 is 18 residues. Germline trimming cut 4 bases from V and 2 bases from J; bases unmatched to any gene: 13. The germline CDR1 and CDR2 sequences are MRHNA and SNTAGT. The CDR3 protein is CASSGESGGPPLTDTQYF. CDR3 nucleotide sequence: TGTGCCAGCAGTGGGGAAAGCGGGGGGCCTCCACTCACAGATACGCAGTATTTT.

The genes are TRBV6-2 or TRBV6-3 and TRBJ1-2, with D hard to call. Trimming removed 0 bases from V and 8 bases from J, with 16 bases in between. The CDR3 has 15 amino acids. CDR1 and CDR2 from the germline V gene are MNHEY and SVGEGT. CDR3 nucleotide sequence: TGTGCCAGCAGTTACTCGGAGGGTCAGAGCACGGGCTACACCTTC. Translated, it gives CASSYSEGQSTGYTF.

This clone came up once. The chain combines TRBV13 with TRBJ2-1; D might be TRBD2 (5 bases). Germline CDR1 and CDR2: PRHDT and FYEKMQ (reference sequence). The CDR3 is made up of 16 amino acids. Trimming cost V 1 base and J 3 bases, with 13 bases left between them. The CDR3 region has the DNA TGTGCCAGCAGCTTAGATACCGGACTGGACTACAATGAGCAGTTCTTC. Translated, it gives CASSLDTGLDYNEQFF. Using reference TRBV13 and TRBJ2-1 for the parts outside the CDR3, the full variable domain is AAGVIQSPRHLIKEKRETATLKCYPIPRHDTVYWYQQGPGQDPQFLISFYEKMQSDKGSIPDRFSAQQFSDYHSELNMSSLELGDSALYFCASSLDTGLDYNEQFFGPGTRLTVL.

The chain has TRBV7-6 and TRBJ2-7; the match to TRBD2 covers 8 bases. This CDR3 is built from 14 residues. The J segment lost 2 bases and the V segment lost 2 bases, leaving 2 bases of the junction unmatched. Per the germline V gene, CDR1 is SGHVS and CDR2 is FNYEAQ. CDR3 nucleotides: TGTGCCAGCAGCTTAACTAGCGGTCCCTACGAGCAGTACTTC. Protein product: CASSLTSGPYEQYF.

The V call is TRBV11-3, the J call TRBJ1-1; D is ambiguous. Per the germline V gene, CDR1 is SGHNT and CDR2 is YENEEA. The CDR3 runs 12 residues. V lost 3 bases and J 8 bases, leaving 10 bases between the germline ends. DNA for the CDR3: TGTGCCAGCAGCTTGGGTTCGGGGGAAGCTTTCTTT. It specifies CASSLGSGEAFF.

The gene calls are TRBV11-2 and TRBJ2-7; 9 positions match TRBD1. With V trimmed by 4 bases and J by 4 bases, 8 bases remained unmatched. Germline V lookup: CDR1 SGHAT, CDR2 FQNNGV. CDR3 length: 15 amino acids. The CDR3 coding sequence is TGTGCCAGCAGCTCATTCGGGACAGGGTTTTACGAGCAGTACTTC. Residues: CASSSFGTGFYEQYF.

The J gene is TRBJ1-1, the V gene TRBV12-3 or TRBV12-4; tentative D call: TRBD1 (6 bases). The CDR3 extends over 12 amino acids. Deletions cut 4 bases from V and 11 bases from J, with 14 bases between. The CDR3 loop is CASSSTTGSAFF. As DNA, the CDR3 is TGTGCCAGCAGTTCGACGACAGGATCGGCTTTCTTT.

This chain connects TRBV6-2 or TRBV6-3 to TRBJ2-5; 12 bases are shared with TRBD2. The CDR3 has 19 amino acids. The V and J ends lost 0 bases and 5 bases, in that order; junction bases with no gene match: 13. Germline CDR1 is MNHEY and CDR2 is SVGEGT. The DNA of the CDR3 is TGTGCCAGCAGTTACTCGAGTGGGCTAGCGGGGGGGCCGAGCGAGACCCAGTACTTC. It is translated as CASSYSSGLAGGPSETQYF.

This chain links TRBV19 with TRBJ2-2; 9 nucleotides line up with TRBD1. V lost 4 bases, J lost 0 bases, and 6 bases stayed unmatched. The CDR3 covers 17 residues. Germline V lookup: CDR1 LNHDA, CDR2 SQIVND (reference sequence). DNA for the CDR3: TGTGCCAGTAGTACAAACAGGGGGCGGACGAACACCGGGGAGCTGTTTTTT. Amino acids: CASSTNRGRTNTGELFF.